The entry that follows covers one T cell receptor (beta chain) sequence. Antigen: not known. The length of the CDR3 is 16 residues. Germline trimming cut 3 bases from V and 6 bases from J; bases unmatched to any gene: 7. Germline lookup yields CDR1 LNHDA and CDR2 SQIVND (reference sequence). This entry belongs to a study of shared clonotypes between healthy human individuals. Study-wide results and caveats: The study found lower generation probabilities in non-shared clonotypes than in those shared by all four donors. The researchers took only blood, and tissue repertoires probably look different.

The authors split each subset's genomic DNA evenly across several immunoSEQ plates. TCRdb keeps only in-frame clones here, not all; method: immunoSEQ multiplex PCR. The profile shows a few million clones, roughly 90% of them singletons. The sequence derives from a man aged 18 to 30 in good health. Some clones in this sample may be carry-over from other donors' samples. The V call is TRBV19, the J call TRBJ2-1; TRBD1 matches at 11 bases. What was sequenced was naive CD4+ T cells from PBMCs. Regarding subset: CD45RA+ positively selected. In nucleotides, the CDR3 is TGTGCCAGTAGTATTTCGGACAGGGGGCGCTTCAATGAGCAGTTCTTC. It specifies CASSISDRGRFNEQFF.